This T cell receptor (beta chain) was recovered during a study of T cells after yellow fever vaccination. Study overall: Preparation of the low-cell-number fractions used SMART-Seq v4 Ultra Low Input.

This CDR3 region has 15 residues. With 3 bases removed from V and 2 bases from J, the gap between germline ends came to 11 bases. This clonotype appeared a few times. The antigen is not known. Production of TCR cDNA was by 5'RACE template switching, which also added a universal primer site and UMIs. TCRdb reprocessed the 5' RACE reads via MiXCR and lists one record per CDR3 protein. Here the sample spans some 350,000 distinct CDR3 sequences, approximately 4% being singletons. Points from the study as a whole: From the bulk population, abundant clonotypes could contaminate and appear within FACS-sorted repertoires. Most clones from primary vaccination were detected again post-booster (roughly 96% CD4, 88% CD8).

The sequencing used PBMCs, collected 5 days after the yellow fever booster vaccination. This chain links TRBV12-3 or TRBV12-4 with TRBJ2-1; D remains unclear. The source is a young man who received the YFV17D yellow fever vaccine. CDR3: CASSLDGGPYNEQFF. The CDR3 DNA reads TGTGCCAGCAGTTTGGACGGTGGGCCCTACAATGAGCAGTTCTTC.